Listed below are T cell receptor beta chains from one sample, sequenced in a study of blood T cells in healthy people across ages. TCRdb itself ran the 5' RACE reads through MiXCR, one entry per CDR3 protein. The table records fewer than 1,000,000 distinct CDR3 sequences, about 46% of them present only once. The sample comprised blood. These receptors came from a man at least 80 years old in good health. Each CDR3 is given with its conserved first and last residue. D genes are given only for firm matches. Some rows mark clone size as missing; the rest say once, few, many or name a class of expanded clone.

TRBJ2-7	NA	TRBV10-2	13	few	CASSESTGYEQYF	TGCGCCAGCAGTGAGTCCACGGGCTACGAGCAGTACTTC
TRBJ2-7	TRBD1	TRBV29-1	13	few	CSLPGQGIYEQYF	TGCAGCTTACCGGGACAGGGGATTTACGAGCAGTACTTC
TRBJ2-7	NA	TRBV11-3	14	NA	CASSLAGISYEQYF	TGTGCCAGCAGCTTGGCGGGTATCTCCTACGAGCAGTACTTC
TRBJ2-1	TRBD2	TRBV20-1	15	NA	CSAPLPSGSTYEQFF	TGCAGTGCTCCGCTGCCCAGCGGGAGTACCTACGAGCAGTTCTTC
TRBJ2-5	NA	TRBV3-1	15	NA	CASSQELQGFETQYF	TGTGCCAGCAGCCAAGAACTCCAGGGGTTTGAGACCCAGTACTTC
TRBJ2-5	NA	TRBV29-1	14	NA	CSVSQTGNQETQYF	TGCAGCGTTTCCCAAACAGGAAATCAAGAGACCCAGTACTTC
TRBJ2-1	TRBD1	TRBV5-1	16	NA	CASSLAAGQGAVEQFF	TGCGCCAGCAGCTTGGCCGCAGGACAGGGGGCTGTTGAGCAGTTCTTC
TRBJ1-6	NA	TRBV4-3	13	NA	CASSQEGGTPLHF	TGCGCCAGCAGCCAAGAGGGCGGGACACCCCTCCACTTT
TRBJ2-3	TRBD1	TRBV20-1	14	few	CSARDRDGTGTQYF	TGCAGTGCAAGGGACAGGGACGGGACCGGTACGCAGTATTTT
TRBJ2-5	TRBD2	TRBV4-2	16	NA	CASSLAAGGSQETQYF	TGTGCCAGCAGCCTTGCAGCGGGAGGATCTCAAGAGACCCAGTACTTC
TRBJ1-6	TRBD1	TRBV25-1	16	NA	CASSEYTGQGNSPLHF	TGTGCCAGCAGTGAATATACGGGACAGGGGAATTCACCCCTCCACTTT
TRBJ2-1	TRBD1	TRBV20-1	14	NA	CSADGQGNQETQFF	TGCAGCGCGGATGGACAGGGGAACCAAGAGACCCAGTTCTTC
TRBJ1-4	NA	TRBV18	15	once	CASSPPALANEKLFF	TGTGCCAGCTCACCACCCGCGCTAGCGAATGAAAAACTGTTTTTT
TRBJ2-5	TRBD2	TRBV5-1	17	NA	CASSLDLAGGSRETQYF	TGCGCCAGCAGCTTGGACCTAGCGGGAGGGTCCCGAGAGACCCAGTACTTC
TRBJ1-5	NA	TRBV7-2	14	NA	CAGSPRQVNQPQHF	TGTGCCGGCAGCCCGAGACAGGTCAATCAGCCCCAGCATTTT
TRBJ1-6	NA	TRBV7-9	15	NA	CASSLGPAPNSPLHF	TGTGCCAGCAGCTTAGGCCCAGCCCCCAATTCACCCCTCCACTTT
TRBJ2-7	TRBD1	TRBV7-2	15	NA	CASSVDRGTLYEQYF	TGTGCCAGCAGCGTGGACAGGGGTACTTTGTACGAGCAGTACTTC
TRBJ2-1	TRBD2	TRBV12-3/TRBV12-4	15	few	CASRKGGGVANEQFF	TGTGCCAGCAGAAAAGGCGGGGGTGTAGCCAATGAGCAGTTCTTC
TRBJ2-3	NA	TRBV7-3	14	NA	CTCSLLSRADTQYF	TGTACCTGCAGCTTACTGAGCCGGGCTGATACGCAGTATTTT
TRBJ2-5	TRBD1	TRBV20-1	15	NA	CSAGGDRGFRETQYF	TGCAGTGCTGGGGGGGACAGGGGGTTTCGGGAGACCCAGTACTTC
TRBJ2-7	NA	TRBV7-2	13	NA	CASSVAMEYEQYF	TGTGCCAGCAGCGTAGCGATGGAATACGAGCAGTACTTC
TRBJ2-5	NA	TRBV21-1	16	NA	CACMGTGGNTRETQYF	TGTGCCTGCATGGGGACAGGGGGCAATACGCGAGAGACCCAGTACTTC
TRBJ2-1	TRBD2	TRBV15	14	NA	CATSKSGTYNEQFF	TGTGCCACCAGCAAAAGCGGGACTTACAATGAGCAGTTCTTC
TRBJ2-1	TRBD2	TRBV7-2	15	many	CASSLALAGDNEQFF	TGTGCCAGCAGCTTAGCACTAGCGGGGGACAATGAGCAGTTCTTC
TRBJ2-3	NA	TRBV5-1	12	NA	CASREGKDTQYF	TGCGCCAGCAGGGAGGGCAAAGATACGCAGTATTTT
TRBJ2-7	TRBD1	TRBV7-2	14	few	CASSPTSGTDEQYF	TGTGCCAGCAGCCCCACCTCCGGGACAGACGAGCAGTACTTC
TRBJ1-5	NA	TRBV2	17	NA	CASSEEGSVLSNQPQHF	TGTGCCAGCAGTGAGGAGGGTTCGGTCCTTAGCAATCAGCCCCAGCATTTT
TRBJ1-2	NA	TRBV28	13	NA	CASSVSGGLGYTF	TGTGCCAGCAGTGTAAGTGGGGGCCTAGGCTACACCTTC
TRBJ2-7	NA	TRBV7-2	16	NA	CASSPGGGQGLGEQYF	TGTGCCAGCAGCCCCGGGGGGGGACAGGGACTCGGCGAGCAGTACTTC
TRBJ2-7	NA	TRBV20-1	14	NA	CSARSRGVSYEQYF	TGCAGTGCTAGGAGTCGCGGCGTCTCCTACGAGCAGTACTTC
TRBJ2-1	TRBD2	TRBV11-2	21	NA	CASSLEDLSGRINPSYNEQFF	TGTGCCAGCAGCTTAGAAGATTTGAGCGGGAGGATAAATCCCTCCTACAATGAGCAGTTCTTC
TRBJ2-7	TRBD1	TRBV12-3/TRBV12-4	18	few	CASSLTTGAILSSHEQYF	TGTGCCAGCAGTTTAACGACAGGGGCAATACTTAGTTCGCACGAGCAGTACTTC
TRBJ2-1	NA	TRBV9	16	NA	CASSVASRRATGEQFF	TGTGCCAGCAGCGTAGCTAGCAGGAGGGCAACGGGTGAGCAGTTCTTC
TRBJ2-7	NA	TRBV12-3/TRBV12-4	14	few	CASSPHRGVREQYF	TGTGCCAGCAGTCCACACCGAGGGGTTCGCGAGCAGTACTTC
TRBJ2-3	NA	TRBV11-2	15	NA	CASTRTSGDTDTQYF	TGTGCCAGCACTCGCACCAGCGGCGACACAGATACGCAGTATTTT
TRBJ2-1	TRBD2	TRBV7-8	17	once	CASSSSGGASSYNEQFF	TGTGCCAGCAGCAGCTCCGGGGGGGCCAGCTCCTACAATGAGCAGTTCTTC
TRBJ1-2	TRBD1	TRBV7-2	15	NA	CASSLGLGQGDGYTF	TGTGCCAGCAGCTTAGGCCTAGGACAGGGTGACGGCTACACCTTC
TRBJ1-1	NA	TRBV14	13	NA	CASSQDSLLEAFF	TGTGCCAGCAGCCAAGATAGTCTCCTTGAAGCTTTCTTT
TRBJ2-2	TRBD1	TRBV6-1	13	NA	CAIIDRAYGELFF	TGTGCCATCATTGACAGGGCCTATGGGGAGCTGTTTTTT
TRBJ2-5	TRBD2	TRBV7-2	14	once	CASSLGGGTETQYF	TGTGCCAGCAGCTTAGGGGGAGGGACGGAGACCCAGTACTTC
TRBJ1-2	NA	TRBV20-1	12	many	CSVGRYNYGYTF	TGCAGTGTCGGAAGGTATAACTATGGCTACACCTTC
TRBJ2-1	NA	TRBV5-1	17	NA	CASSLPQGGRTSYEQFF	TGCGCCAGCAGCTTGCCCCAGGGGGGGCGGACATCCTACGAGCAGTTCTTC
TRBJ2-1	TRBD1	TRBV7-9	15	NA	CASSPNRGLPNEQFF	TGTGCCAGCAGCCCGAACAGGGGGCTACCCAATGAGCAGTTCTTC
TRBJ2-1	TRBD1	TRBV12-3/TRBV12-4	15	NA	CASSFGQGYANEQFF	TGTGCCAGCAGTTTCGGACAGGGATACGCCAATGAGCAGTTCTTC
TRBJ2-7	TRBD2	TRBV7-2	13	many	CASSPAGGPEQYF	TGTGCCAGCAGCCCAGCGGGAGGACCCGAGCAGTACTTC
TRBJ1-2	TRBD1	TRBV14	18	many	CASSPDRDRGWSNYGYTF	TGTGCCAGCAGCCCCGACCGGGACAGGGGGTGGAGTAACTATGGCTACACCTTC
TRBJ1-2	NA	TRBV30	13	few	CACTKGFGYGYTF	TGTGCCTGTACAAAGGGTTTTGGGTATGGCTACACCTTC
TRBJ2-7	NA	TRBV15	14	NA	CATSREQGSNEQYF	TGTGCCACCAGCAGAGAACAGGGTAGTAATGAGCAGTACTTC
TRBJ2-3	TRBD2	TRBV5-1	17	NA	CASSLAASGVSTDTQYF	TGCGCCAGCAGCTTGGCCGCTAGCGGGGTTAGCACAGATACGCAGTATTTT
TRBJ2-1	TRBD2	TRBV6-2/TRBV6-3	14	NA	CASSLAASCNEQFF	TGTGCCAGCAGCCTAGCGGCATCCTGCAATGAGCAGTTCTTC
TRBJ1-1	NA	TRBV20-1	13	NA	CSARDPRSGEAFF	TGCAGTGCTAGAGATCCTCGGTCGGGTGAAGCTTTCTTT
TRBJ2-5	TRBD2	TRBV20-1	15	NA	CSAMTSGRAWETQYF	TGCAGTGCTATGACTAGCGGGAGGGCCTGGGAGACCCAGTACTTC
TRBJ2-5	NA	TRBV7-2	11	many	CASSLRAVQYF	TGTGCCAGCAGCTTACGTGCGGTGCAGTACTTC
TRBJ2-1	NA	TRBV6-2/TRBV6-3	15	NA	CASSYPLDWDNEQFF	TGTGCCAGCAGTTACCCACTTGACTGGGACAATGAGCAGTTCTTC
TRBJ2-1	TRBD2	TRBV29-1	14	NA	CSVAASGIYNEQFF	TGCAGCGTTGCGGCTAGCGGAATATACAATGAGCAGTTCTTC